This is a list of T cell receptor beta chains from one sample in a study of human T cells and chemical hapten exposure. TCRdb re-called the RACE reads with MiXCR, one entry per CDR3 protein. Of about 80,000 distinct CDR3 sequences in the sample, roughly 15% were seen once. Sequenced here: whole blood, sampled in connection with sensitization to the hapten diphenylcyclopropenone (DPC). The receptors shown here come from a woman in her 50s with alopecia areata. Some clones in this sample may be carry-over from other donors' samples. CDR3s include the opening cysteine and the closing phenylalanine or tryptophan. The order of the fields is D gene, V gene, clone size, J gene, CDR3 protein, CDR3 DNA. The D gene is left open where the match is weak. Clone size is given for some rows only: seen once, a few or many times, or a class if the clone is expanded.

d_call: TRBD1
v_call: TRBV7-6
clone_size: .
j_call: TRBJ2-5
cdr3_aa: CASSVGTGGSLYF
cdr3_nt: TGTGCCAGCAGCGTCGGGACAGGAGGTAGTCTGTACTTC

d_call: TRBD1
v_call: TRBV20-1
clone_size: .
j_call: TRBJ1-4
cdr3_aa: CSAIGQGFNEKLFF
cdr3_nt: TGCAGTGCTATAGGACAGGGATTTAATGAAAAACTGTTTTTT

d_call: .
v_call: TRBV15
clone_size: many
j_call: TRBJ2-1
cdr3_aa: CATSQAGRNEQFF
cdr3_nt: TGTGCCACCAGCCAAGCCGGCCGCAATGAGCAGTTCTTC

d_call: .
v_call: TRBV29-1
clone_size: many
j_call: TRBJ2-4
cdr3_aa: CSVEGYSRDIQYF
cdr3_nt: TGCAGCGTTGAGGGCTATTCGCGGGACATTCAGTACTTC

d_call: .
v_call: TRBV12-3/TRBV12-4
clone_size: .
j_call: TRBJ2-5
cdr3_aa: CASREQETQYF
cdr3_nt: TGTGCCAGCCGGGAACAAGAGACCCAGTACTTC

d_call: TRBD2
v_call: TRBV6-2/TRBV6-3
clone_size: many
j_call: TRBJ2-1
cdr3_aa: CASDEGLPNEQFF
cdr3_nt: TGTGCCAGCGATGAGGGACTACCCAATGAGCAGTTCTTC

d_call: .
v_call: TRBV7-9
clone_size: few
j_call: TRBJ1-1
cdr3_aa: CASSSVEEAFF
cdr3_nt: TGTGCCAGCAGCTCCGTTGAAGAAGCTTTCTTT

d_call: .
v_call: TRBV14
clone_size: .
j_call: TRBJ2-7
cdr3_aa: CASSLKAGSSYEQYF
cdr3_nt: TGTGCCAGCAGCCTCAAGGCAGGCAGCTCCTACGAGCAGTACTTC

d_call: .
v_call: TRBV14
clone_size: few
j_call: TRBJ2-7
cdr3_aa: CASSQEGAGTYEQYF
cdr3_nt: TGTGCCAGCAGCCAAGAAGGGGCAGGAACCTACGAGCAGTACTTC

d_call: .
v_call: TRBV27
clone_size: few
j_call: TRBJ2-5
cdr3_aa: CASSFAGGQQTQYF
cdr3_nt: TGTGCCAGCAGTTTTGCCGGGGGCCAACAGACCCAGTACTTC

d_call: .
v_call: TRBV20-1
clone_size: few
j_call: TRBJ2-7
cdr3_aa: CSARGETAVSYEQYF
cdr3_nt: TGCAGTGCTAGAGGCGAGACAGCTGTCTCCTACGAGCAGTACTTC

d_call: TRBD2
v_call: TRBV5-1
clone_size: .
j_call: TRBJ2-1
cdr3_aa: CASSLEFPSGKNEQFF
cdr3_nt: TGCGCCAGCAGCTTGGAGTTTCCTAGCGGGAAGAATGAGCAGTTCTTC

d_call: TRBD1
v_call: TRBV6-1
clone_size: .
j_call: TRBJ1-1
cdr3_aa: CASTTGGQNTEAFF
cdr3_nt: TGTGCCAGCACCACAGGGGGCCAGAACACTGAAGCTTTCTTT

d_call: TRBD1
v_call: TRBV11-2
clone_size: few
j_call: TRBJ1-6
cdr3_aa: CASSQNPGQSGSPLHF
cdr3_nt: TGTGCCAGCAGTCAGAATCCGGGACAGTCGGGGTCACCCCTCCACTTT

d_call: .
v_call: TRBV27
clone_size: few
j_call: TRBJ1-2
cdr3_aa: CASSFDRTGRNGYTF
cdr3_nt: TGTGCCAGCAGTTTTGATCGTACAGGAAGGAATGGCTACACCTTC

d_call: TRBD1
v_call: TRBV7-8
clone_size: few
j_call: TRBJ1-2
cdr3_aa: CASSFLGQGYGYTF
cdr3_nt: TGTGCCAGCAGCTTCCTTGGACAGGGTTATGGCTACACCTTC

d_call: TRBD1
v_call: TRBV28
clone_size: once
j_call: TRBJ2-7
cdr3_aa: CASSLQDRDYEQYF
cdr3_nt: TGTGCCAGCAGTTTACAGGACAGGGACTACGAGCAGTACTTC

d_call: TRBD1
v_call: TRBV20-1
clone_size: .
j_call: TRBJ2-7
cdr3_aa: CSAHTPGQGSGNYEQYF
cdr3_nt: TGCAGTGCTCATACTCCGGGACAGGGGTCGGGGAACTACGAGCAGTACTTC

d_call: TRBD2
v_call: TRBV7-2
clone_size: few
j_call: TRBJ2-3
cdr3_aa: CASSSGLAGVGSTQYF
cdr3_nt: TGTGCCAGCAGCTCGGGACTAGCGGGAGTAGGATCGACGCAGTATTTT

d_call: .
v_call: TRBV29-1
clone_size: .
j_call: TRBJ1-5
cdr3_aa: CSVSGARNQPQHF
cdr3_nt: TGCAGCGTTTCAGGGGCGCGCAATCAGCCCCAGCATTTT

d_call: .
v_call: TRBV30
clone_size: .
j_call: TRBJ1-1
cdr3_aa: CAWNTKGTAGRTEAFF
cdr3_nt: TGTGCCTGGAATACTAAGGGGACCGCAGGGCGGACTGAAGCTTTCTTT

d_call: .
v_call: TRBV29-1
clone_size: .
j_call: TRBJ1-4
cdr3_aa: CSVDHGDEKLFF
cdr3_nt: TGCAGCGTTGATCACGGAGATGAAAAACTGTTTTTT

d_call: .
v_call: TRBV2
clone_size: .
j_call: TRBJ1-4
cdr3_aa: CASGGPQNEKLFF
cdr3_nt: TGTGCCAGCGGCGGTCCCCAAAATGAAAAACTGTTTTTT

d_call: .
v_call: TRBV28
clone_size: .
j_call: TRBJ2-7
cdr3_aa: CASSSPDYTSYEQYF
cdr3_nt: TGTGCCAGCAGCTCCCCGGACTATACATCCTACGAGCAGTACTTC

d_call: .
v_call: TRBV29-1
clone_size: few
j_call: TRBJ2-1
cdr3_aa: CSVESSAYNEQFF
cdr3_nt: TGCAGCGTTGAATCCTCAGCGTACAATGAGCAGTTCTTC

d_call: .
v_call: TRBV30
clone_size: many
j_call: TRBJ1-2
cdr3_aa: CAWSVLVNYGYTF
cdr3_nt: TGTGCCTGGAGTGTACTCGTAAACTATGGCTACACCTTC

d_call: TRBD1
v_call: TRBV7-9
clone_size: .
j_call: TRBJ2-1
cdr3_aa: CASSPRTGSHEQFF
cdr3_nt: TGTGCCAGCAGCCCGAGGACAGGGTCCCATGAGCAGTTCTTC

d_call: .
v_call: TRBV6-6
clone_size: few
j_call: TRBJ2-6
cdr3_aa: CATRLDSGANVLTF
cdr3_nt: TGTGCCACCCGGTTGGACTCGGGGGCCAACGTCCTGACTTTC

d_call: TRBD2
v_call: TRBV20-1
clone_size: many
j_call: TRBJ2-7
cdr3_aa: CSARIAGGVDEQYF
cdr3_nt: TGCAGTGCTAGGATAGCGGGAGGAGTAGACGAGCAGTACTTC

d_call: .
v_call: TRBV29-1
clone_size: .
j_call: TRBJ2-5
cdr3_aa: CSVSPGLHQETQYF
cdr3_nt: TGCAGCGTCTCCCCGGGACTTCACCAAGAGACCCAGTACTTC

d_call: TRBD2
v_call: TRBV7-2
clone_size: few
j_call: TRBJ2-1
cdr3_aa: CASSFFGTKLDNEQFF
cdr3_nt: TGTGCCAGCAGCTTTTTCGGGACTAAACTCGACAATGAGCAGTTCTTC

d_call: TRBD2
v_call: TRBV29-1
clone_size: few
j_call: TRBJ2-3
cdr3_aa: CSVEFSGGRDTQYF
cdr3_nt: TGCAGCGTTGAGTTTTCGGGAGGGCGTGATACGCAGTATTTT

d_call: .
v_call: TRBV6-6
clone_size: many
j_call: TRBJ1-6
cdr3_aa: CASSGQNSPLHF
cdr3_nt: TGTGCCAGCAGCGGACAGAATTCACCCCTCCACTTT

d_call: .
v_call: TRBV28
clone_size: once
j_call: TRBJ2-3
cdr3_aa: CASSPPGTSQYF
cdr3_nt: TGTGCCAGCAGCCCCCCGGGTACTTCGCAGTATTTT

d_call: .
v_call: TRBV6-5
clone_size: .
j_call: TRBJ1-5
cdr3_aa: CASSYGGGKPQHF
cdr3_nt: TGTGCCAGCAGTTACGGGGGTGGTAAGCCCCAGCATTTT

d_call: .
v_call: TRBV25-1
clone_size: .
j_call: TRBJ2-1
cdr3_aa: CASGRTRGEQFF
cdr3_nt: TGTGCCAGCGGAAGGACCCGGGGTGAGCAGTTCTTC

d_call: .
v_call: TRBV28
clone_size: many
j_call: TRBJ2-7
cdr3_aa: CASSSSYEQYF
cdr3_nt: TGTGCCAGCAGTTCTTCCTACGAGCAGTACTTC

d_call: .
v_call: TRBV14
clone_size: many
j_call: TRBJ2-1
cdr3_aa: CASSQARVNEQFF
cdr3_nt: TGTGCCAGCAGCCAAGCCAGGGTGAATGAGCAGTTCTTC

d_call: TRBD2
v_call: TRBV12-3/TRBV12-4
clone_size: .
j_call: TRBJ2-5
cdr3_aa: CASSRGLAAYQETQYF
cdr3_nt: TGTGCCAGCAGTCGAGGACTAGCGGCGTACCAAGAGACCCAGTACTTC

d_call: .
v_call: TRBV29-1
clone_size: .
j_call: TRBJ1-1
cdr3_aa: CSVEDEGTEAFF
cdr3_nt: TGCAGCGTTGAAGACGAGGGAACTGAAGCTTTCTTT

d_call: .
v_call: TRBV27
clone_size: many
j_call: TRBJ2-6
cdr3_aa: CASTRTGTGANVLTF
cdr3_nt: TGTGCCAGCACCCGTACAGGGACTGGGGCCAACGTCCTGACTTTC

d_call: .
v_call: TRBV24-1
clone_size: many
j_call: TRBJ1-1
cdr3_aa: CATPLGVTEAFF
cdr3_nt: TGTGCCACCCCTCTTGGGGTTACTGAAGCTTTCTTT

d_call: .
v_call: TRBV3-1
clone_size: many
j_call: TRBJ1-1
cdr3_aa: CASSQRGRLAEAFF
cdr3_nt: TGTGCCAGCAGCCAGCGTGGGAGGCTTGCTGAAGCTTTCTTT

d_call: TRBD1
v_call: TRBV5-1
clone_size: .
j_call: TRBJ2-3
cdr3_aa: CASSPGQVSTDTQYF
cdr3_nt: TGCGCCAGCAGCCCGGGACAGGTTAGCACAGATACGCAGTATTTT

d_call: TRBD2
v_call: TRBV6-6
clone_size: .
j_call: TRBJ2-1
cdr3_aa: CASSAGGGAWFF
cdr3_nt: TGTGCCAGCAGTGCGGGAGGTGGGGCGTGGTTCTTC

d_call: .
v_call: TRBV28
clone_size: few
j_call: TRBJ2-7
cdr3_aa: CASSSWRDEQYF
cdr3_nt: TGTGCCAGCAGTTCCTGGAGAGACGAGCAGTACTTC

d_call: TRBD1
v_call: TRBV28
clone_size: few
j_call: TRBJ1-4
cdr3_aa: CASSRTGTGNEKLFF
cdr3_nt: TGTGCCAGCAGTCGCACCGGGACAGGGAATGAAAAACTGTTTTTT

d_call: TRBD2
v_call: TRBV6-2/TRBV6-3
clone_size: .
j_call: TRBJ2-2
cdr3_aa: CASSWTSGNTGELFF
cdr3_nt: TGTGCCAGCAGTTGGACTAGCGGTAACACCGGGGAGCTGTTTTTT

d_call: .
v_call: TRBV4-1
clone_size: .
j_call: TRBJ1-1
cdr3_aa: CASSQDKLLIRGRRTEAFF
cdr3_nt: TGCGCCAGCAGCCAAGATAAACTCCTTATCAGGGGTAGGCGCACTGAAGCTTTCTTT

d_call: .
v_call: TRBV4-1
clone_size: few
j_call: TRBJ2-3
cdr3_aa: CASSQAGYSTDTQYF
cdr3_nt: TGCGCCAGCAGCCAAGCGGGGTATAGCACAGATACGCAGTATTTT

d_call: .
v_call: TRBV4-1
clone_size: .
j_call: TRBJ2-1
cdr3_aa: CASSQEFGLAEYNEQFF
cdr3_nt: TGCGCCAGCAGCCAAGAATTTGGGCTAGCTGAATACAATGAGCAGTTCTTC

d_call: TRBD1
v_call: TRBV5-1
clone_size: .
j_call: TRBJ2-7
cdr3_aa: CASSADRGQYEQYF
cdr3_nt: TGCGCCAGCAGCGCGGACAGGGGACAGTACGAGCAGTACTTC

d_call: .
v_call: TRBV2
clone_size: .
j_call: TRBJ1-1
cdr3_aa: CASGKANTEAFF
cdr3_nt: TGTGCCAGTGGCAAAGCGAACACTGAAGCTTTCTTT

d_call: .
v_call: TRBV5-1
clone_size: .
j_call: TRBJ2-2
cdr3_aa: CASEKGSGNAGELFF
cdr3_nt: TGCGCCAGCGAGAAGGGTTCGGGCAATGCCGGGGAGCTGTTTTTT

d_call: .
v_call: TRBV7-8
clone_size: few
j_call: TRBJ2-5
cdr3_aa: CASSLARRDETQYF
cdr3_nt: TGTGCCAGCAGCCTCGCACGAAGAGATGAGACCCAGTACTTC